The clone carrying this TCR beta chain was seen a single time. The antigen remains undetermined. The sample is drawn from a study of OX40 agonist ivuxolimab in advanced cancers. Study-wide background: The dose-escalation cohort had hepatocellular carcinoma, melanoma, renal cell or head and neck cancer. Antecedent anti-PD-1, anti-PD-L1 or anti-CTLA-4 therapy was permissible, with 30% to 50% having received some. Points from the study as a whole: The study found that CD8+ T cells averaged more expanded clones than CD4+.

This table comes from immunoSEQ multiplex PCR, and its TCRdb copy is limited to in-frame clones, with some not included. The table records tens of thousands of clones, 80% to 90% of them present only once. The starting material was CD4+ or CD8+ T cells sorted from blood, obtained in a trial of the OX40 agonist ivuxolimab. This receptor was identified in an adult with an advanced solid tumor such as melanoma, head and neck, liver or kidney cancer.

The CDR3 spells CASSKAGTSGRASTGELFF. In DNA, the CDR3 is TGTGCCAGCAGCAAAGCCGGGACTAGCGGGAGGGCGAGCACCGGGGAGCTGTTTTTT. The gene calls are TRBV9 and TRBJ2-2, with 16 bases matching TRBD2. With 4 bases clipped from V and 4 bases from J, the junction kept 10 bases outside the gene matches. The CDR3 sequence is 19 residues long. Germline values: CDR1 SGDLS, CDR2 YYNGEE.